The clone carrying this T cell receptor beta chain was counted once. Germline CDR1 reads SQVTM; CDR2 reads ANQGSEA. The V and J ends lost 0 bases and 2 bases respectively, with 8 bases between them. This CDR3 is built from 14 residues. The entry originates in a study of blood T cell repertoires in COVID-19. At the level of the study: From the United States, Italy and Spain came samples of acute and convalescent COVID-19.

Per the original data handling: How many nucleated cells were present was estimated from reference gene primer amplification. Sequenced by immunoSEQ multiplex PCR; TCRdb stores in-frame clones only, minus some. V, J and clone size derive from that table, while D and trimming were established from the DNA sequence. Of a few hundred thousand clones detected, around four fifths appear once; the ten largest clones hold over 9.5%. Recruited during active infection, patients (from Seattle) were subsequently followed longitudinally. Specimen: peripheral blood. The chain has TRBV29-1 and TRBJ1-3; D is possibly TRBD1 (6 bases). The receptor was isolated from a woman of 80 years or more with COVID-19, enrolled during active disease. The CDR3 nucleotides read TGCAGCGTTGAAGAGGGGGCGGCTGGAAACACCATATATTTT. Protein sequence: CSVEEGAAGNTIYF.